This T cell receptor (beta chain) derives from a study of CD8+ T cells in alopecia areata (dated by TCRdb to 2016 to 2019). Study-wide context: Treated patients were enrolled in an open-label pilot trial of oral tofacitinib at 5 to 10 mg twice daily for moderate-to-severe alopecia areata. Patients stayed on tofacitinib for 6 to 18 months and then had 6 months of follow-up off drug so that delayed response and recurrence could be assessed. In treated patients, disease severity was measured using the SALT score, which gives the percentage of scalp surface area affected. The study used high-throughput TCRbeta sequencing to examine T cell clonal expansion in alopecia areata, in both the C3H/HeJ mouse model and human patients. On the human side, TCRbeta sequencing was run on scalp tissue and on sorted CD4+ and CD8+ peripheral blood T cells from healthy controls and from alopecia areata patients with either patchy or totalis/universalis disease. Biopsies were taken from tofacitinib-treated patients at baseline and at 4 and 24 weeks of treatment, and a later scalp biopsy was taken in several of the tofacitinib-treated patients. Clonality in the scalp was compared among normal scalp (n=4), patchy alopecia areata scalp (n=8), and alopecia totalis/universalis scalp (n=8). RNA was obtained with the PAXgene miRNA kit for fixed scalp, the miRNeasy kit for PBMCs, and the RNeasy kit for mouse skin. Amplification of TCRbeta CDR3 regions was done by immunoSEQ multiplex PCR using 35 Vbeta forward primers and 13 Jbeta reverse primers. Points the paper makes about the study in general: Tofacitinib significantly decreased scalp clonality and the number of expanded CD8+ clones among the top 100 scalp clones. Many expanded lesional clones were found to persist in scalp and blood during tofacitinib treatment, and relapse after treatment cessation may be partly explained by this persistence. Scalp TCR repertoire analysis is complicated because resident alphabeta T cells in normal human skin are also sequenced, whereas mouse skin is dominated by gammadelta T cells. Because the treated cohort was small and included a single nonresponder, larger studies are needed to assess links between baseline CD8+ expansion and response. Compared with normal scalp, lesional scalp, particularly in alopecia totalis/universalis, had higher clonality and more expanded CD8+ clones, which suggests antigenic drive. Shared TCR sequences between patients were less evident than in mice, which may be partly attributable to HLA diversity in the patient population.

Comments on this clone: Which antigen it targets is not known. Base qualities are missing; no much larger clone stands one base away.

CDR1 and CDR2 are drawn from the germline V gene: SGHRS, YFSETQ. The CDR3 sequence holds 15 residues, the cysteine and phenylalanine included. The CDR3 DNA has 45 bases and is translated from base 1. V is pared back by 4 bases and J by 1 base, with 14 bases lying between the germline termini. Explained via the paper, the time point label denotes: around 29 days on oral tofacitinib. The treatment or condition label, as the study defines it: oral pan-JAK inhibitor, 5-10 mg twice daily. From alopecia areata patients, peripheral blood was collected along with lesional scalp punch biopsies. After PBMCs were isolated by density centrifugation and stained for CD3, CD4 and CD8, a FACSAria was used to sort CD4+ and CD8+ T cells. Receptors were amplified or captured by the immunoSEQ multiplex PCR assay. RNA was extracted from all samples and reverse transcribed into cDNA, which served as template for TCR sequencing. First-strand cDNA was synthesized using SuperScript III with a 2:1 mix of oligo-dT and random hexamers. A synthetic immune receptor repertoire was used to assess amplification bias, and residual bias was removed computationally. In the authors' own workflow: Raw reads were preprocessed to remove errors, and CDR3 was defined according to IMGT conventions as the region from the conserved cysteine to phenylalanine. To get clonality, Shannon entropy was normalized by log2 of the number of productive unique TCRs and the result was subtracted from 1. Scalp TCRbeta sequences were cross-referenced with sorted blood CD4 and CD8 repertoires so that the CD4 or CD8 identity of scalp clones could be inferred. TCRdb took over this immuneACCESS table, retaining in-frame rearrangements with V and J assigned. Such tables are incomplete; in checked studies, under half of the missing clones stem from an unresolved V gene, and the remainder is unexplained. V and J calls and clone size are as listed in that table; D and trimming were resolved from the DNA. Across this sample there are under 200,000 clones, with approximately 65% seen only once. 0.75% to 0.95% of the sample belongs to the ten largest clones.

Sequencing was performed on CD4+ T cells sorted from blood, taken at week 4, from a patient treated with tofacitinib. The source of this sequence is a human donor with alopecia areata. This chain joins TRBV5-1 to TRBJ2-5; the D region possibly corresponds to TRBD1 (6 bases align). The DNA is as follows: TGCGCCAGCAGCGCCTCACCACAGGGCCAAGAGACCCAGTACTTC. This sequence encodes CASSASPQGQETQYF.